This TCR beta chain was sequenced for a study of T cell changes during pregnancy in multiple sclerosis. The ends were cut back, 0 bases at V and 5 bases at J, with 20 bases in the middle. CDR3 length: 17 residues. Germline lookup yields CDR1 MNHEY and CDR2 SMNVEV (reference sequence). Using immunoSEQ multiplex PCR, the repertoire was profiled, and TCRdb retains in-frame clones only, with some absent. The sample carries about 43,000 clones, approximately 90% recorded once. This clone was seen once. The chain uses TRBV27 and TRBJ2-7; weak D call: TRBD2 (6 bases). The TCR was taken from a female donor with multiple sclerosis, enrolled in a pregnancy study. Sequenced material: PBMCs (not recorded whether the cells were cultured). Here the CDR3 DNA reads TGTGCCAGCAGTTTATCCTCCCCACTTAGCGGACTCGACGAGCAGTACTTC. Protein: CASSLSSPLSGLDEQYF.